The 32 T cell receptor beta chains in this list originate from one sample, sequenced in a study of a mutant IDH1 vaccine in newly diagnosed glioma. Time point described: baseline, week 1 (first vaccination visit). Stated treatment: pre-vaccination baseline after standard-of-care therapy. The data were produced by immunoSEQ multiplex PCR, yet TCRdb's version contains in-frame clones alone and is incomplete. The data hold nearly 50,000 clones, with about nine tenths observed a single time. The sequenced sample was PBMCs, obtained from a glioma patient treated with radiotherapy, temozolomide or both. The receptor source for this set is a man aged 35 to 55 with glioma.

The chain is built from TRBV9 and TRBJ2-5, with TRBD2 matching 7 bases. The CDR3 sequence is 15 residues long. V was clipped by 5 bases and J by 2 bases; unmatched bases: 9. Germline-derived CDR1 and CDR2 are SGDLS and YYNGEE. The CDR3 DNA reads as TGTGCCAGCAGTCTTGGGGAGCGGGATCAAGAGACCCAGTACTTC. It specifies CASSLGERDQETQYF. Looking up the rest from reference TRBV9 and TRBJ2-5 gives the full variable domain: DSGVTQTPKHLITATGQRVTLRCSPRSGDLSVYWYQQSLDQGLQFLIQYYNGEERAKGNILERFSAQQFPDLHSELNLSSLELGDSALYFCASSLGERDQETQYFGPGTRLLVL.

The chain couples TRBV5-1 to TRBJ2-7; the match to TRBD1 covers 12 bases. The CDR3 has 16 residues. The V and J ends lost 0 bases and 5 bases, in that order; junction bases with no gene match: 6. Germline V gene data show CDR1 as SGHRS and CDR2 as YFSETQ. In DNA, the CDR3 is TGCGCCAGCAGCTTGGGTGTCGGGACAGGGGGCGACGAGCAGTACTTC. Translating gives CASSLGVGTGGDEQYF. The full variable domain, with the rest looked up from reference TRBV5-1 and TRBJ2-7, is KAGVTQTPRYLIKTRGQQVTLSCSPISGHRSVSWYQQTPGQGLQFLFEYFSETQRNKGNFPGRFSGRQFSNSRSEMNVSTLELGDSALYLCASSLGVGTGGDEQYFGPGTRLTVT.

The chain combines TRBV5-1 with TRBJ2-7; a possible D gene is TRBD2 (6 bases). The CDR3 sequence is 15 residues long. V was pared by 3 bases and J by 1 base, with 14 bases between. CDR1 is SGHRS and CDR2 is YFSETQ in the germline V gene. CDR3 DNA: TGCGCCAGCAGCTACACCGGGACTGCGTCCTACGAGCAGTACTTC. Its protein is CASSYTGTASYEQYF.

This chain links TRBV2 with TRBJ1-1, with D unclear. The CDR3 runs 12 residues. The V end lost 10 bases, the J end lost 3 bases, and 12 bases lay between the germline ends. Germline lookup yields CDR1 SNHLY and CDR2 FYNNEI. CDR3 sequence (DNA): TGTGCCACGCGGGCAAGCCACACTGAAGCTTTCTTT. As protein: CATRASHTEAFF.

About this clone itself: It is unclear where the CDR3 begins or ends on the DNA, so no DNA is shown, and the CDR3 is as TCRdb lists it. This chain links TRBV11-2 with TRBJ2-7; the table's D call TRBD2 went unverified against the DNA. Germline V CDR1 and CDR2: SGHAT, FQNNGV. Both ends counted, the CDR3 spans 12 residues. CDR3 region: CASTSGGFEQYF.

The chain couples TRBV2 to TRBJ1-5, with D possibly being TRBD1 (5 bases). V lost 1 base and J lost 5, with 15 bases in between. CDR1 and CDR2 (germline): SNHLY, FYNNEI. The CDR3 is 16 residues long. The CDR3 DNA follows: TGTGCCAGCAGTGAAGTAAGAAACAGGTACGATCAGCCCCAGCATTTT. Amino acids: CASSEVRNRYDQPQHF.

The J gene is TRBJ1-5, the V gene TRBV7-2; D is ambiguous. CDR3 length: 12 amino acids. V lost 5 bases, J lost 6 bases, and 8 bases lay in between. Germline V gives CDR1 SGHTA, CDR2 FQGNSA. CDR3 protein: CASSRRGQPQHF. In DNA form, the CDR3 reads TGTGCCAGCAGCCGTCGGGGTCAGCCCCAGCATTTT.

This clone was recorded a few times. The V call is TRBV5-4, the J call TRBJ1-1; TRBD1 matches at 7 bases. The CDR3 length is 14 residues. With 5 bases clipped from V and 3 bases from J, the junction kept 7 bases outside the gene matches. CDR1 and CDR2 (germline): SGHNT, YYREEE (reference sequence). CDR3 in amino acids: CASSSQGGDTEAFF. For the CDR3, the DNA is TGTGCCAGCAGTAGCCAGGGGGGAGACACTGAAGCTTTCTTT.

This chain connects TRBV5-1 to TRBJ1-2; no clear D gene. Germline CDR1 SGHRS, CDR2 YFSETQ. The CDR3 is 16 residues long. V shed 4 bases and J shed 0 bases, with 16 bases lying between them. CDR3 DNA: TGCGCCAGCAGCGCTCAAGCGGGGTTAGCTAACTATGGCTACACCTTC. Its translation is CASSAQAGLANYGYTF. The full variable domain, completed using reference TRBV5-1 and TRBJ1-2, is KAGVTQTPRYLIKTRGQQVTLSCSPISGHRSVSWYQQTPGQGLQFLFEYFSETQRNKGNFPGRFSGRQFSNSRSEMNVSTLELGDSALYLCASSAQAGLANYGYTFGSGTRLTVV.

This clone was seen only once. The chain links TRBV7-9 to TRBJ1-3; no reliable D call. Trimming removed 11 bases from V and 0 bases from J, with 14 bases in between. From germline, CDR1 is SEHNR and CDR2 FQNEAQ (reference sequence). The CDR3 is 14 residues long. The CDR3 nucleotides are TGTGCCGGACGACTGAGAAACTCTGGAAACACCATATATTTT. It codes for CAGRLRNSGNTIYF. The full variable domain, with the rest looked up from reference TRBV7-9 and TRBJ1-3, is DTGVSQNPRHKITKRGQNVTFRCDPISEHNRLYWYRQTLGQGPEFLTYFQNEAQLEKSRLLSDRFSAERPKGSFSTLEIQRTEQGDSAMYLCAGRLRNSGNTIYFGEGSWLTVV.

This chain uses TRBV10-1 with TRBJ2-5; possible D gene TRBD1, 5 bases. Looked up from germline, CDR1 is WNHNN and CDR2 is SYGVQD (reference sequence). CDR3 length: 14 residues. Trimming pared 7 bases from V and 3 bases from J, leaving 15 bases between. The DNA for the CDR3 is TGCGCCAGCACAAGGGGCCCTGGGGAAGAGACCCAGTACTTC. It codes for CASTRGPGEETQYF.

This clone was seen a handful of times. Other DNA sequences from this sample encode an identical CDR3 as well. The CDR3 bases are TGTGCCAGCAGCTTAGGTTTAGCGGGAGGGAACACCGGGGAGCTGTTTTTT. It is translated as CASSLGLAGGNTGELFF. The rearrangement uses TRBV7-2 and TRBJ2-2; 10 nucleotides line up with TRBD2. Trimming at V came to 1 base and at J to 1 base, leaving 3 bases not matched to a gene. The CDR3 is 17 amino acids. Per germline, CDR1 SGHTA and CDR2 FQGNSA.

This clone has more than one count but fewer than ten. This chain connects TRBV6-5 to TRBJ2-2, with unresolved D. Germline V CDR1 and CDR2: MNHEY, SVGAGI. The CDR3 contains 11 residues. Trimming cost V 2 bases and J 7 bases, with 2 bases left between them. DNA of the CDR3: TGTGCCAGCAGTTACATCGGGGAGCTGTTTTTT. It encodes CASSYIGELFF.

The gene calls are TRBV7-2 and TRBJ1-1; D not certain. The CDR3 runs to 14 residues. Germline V gives CDR1 SGHTA, CDR2 FQGNSA. Trimming shortened V by 1 base and J by 0 bases, and 6 bases separated the two germline ends. CDR3 residues: CASSLDTMNTEAFF. Written as DNA, the CDR3 is TGTGCCAGCAGCTTAGACACTATGAACACTGAAGCTTTCTTT.

This clone was detected only once. This chain links TRBV2 with TRBJ2-7; possibly TRBD1 or TRBD2 for D (5 bases each). The CDR3 length is 14 residues. V dropped 7 bases and J dropped 3 bases, with 16 bases sitting between them. CDR1 and CDR2 (germline): SNHLY, FYNNEI. CDR3 sequence: CASNQGVLVYEQYF. The CDR3 DNA reads as TGTGCCAGCAACCAGGGAGTGCTAGTCTACGAGCAGTACTTC.

The gene calls are TRBV7-2 and TRBJ2-7, with D perhaps TRBD1 (6 bases). The V end lost 5 bases, the J end lost 0 bases, and 11 bases lay between the germline ends. The CDR3 runs 14 residues. Germline CDR1 is SGHTA and CDR2 is FQGNSA. This chain's CDR3 is CASSPQGTSYEQYF. In DNA form, the CDR3 reads TGTGCCAGCAGCCCGCAGGGGACCTCCTACGAGCAGTACTTC. Variable domain in full (rest from reference TRBV7-2 and TRBJ2-7): GAGVSQSPSNKVTEKGKDVELRCDPISGHTALYWYRQSLGQGLEFLIYFQGNSAPDKSGLPSDRFSAERTGGSVSTLTIQRTQQEDSAVYLCASSPQGTSYEQYFGPGTRLTVT.

The sample holds one count of this clone. V usage is TRBV5-1 and J usage is TRBJ2-7; D not certain. This CDR3 region has 11 residues. Trimming pared 1 base from V and 7 bases from J, leaving 6 bases between. Germline V gene lookup returns CDR1 SGHRS and CDR2 YFSETQ. This CDR3 reads CASSLQQEQYF. CDR3 sequence (DNA): TGCGCCAGCAGCTTGCAACAGGAGCAGTACTTC. Full variable domain (rest looked up from reference TRBV5-1 and TRBJ2-7): KAGVTQTPRYLIKTRGQQVTLSCSPISGHRSVSWYQQTPGQGLQFLFEYFSETQRNKGNFPGRFSGRQFSNSRSEMNVSTLELGDSALYLCASSLQQEQYFGPGTRLTVT.

The chain recombines TRBV6-6 with TRBJ2-3; TRBD1 matches at 9 bases. Germline values: CDR1 MNHNY, CDR2 SVGAGI (reference sequence). J gave up 1 base and V 2 bases, and 4 bases lay outside the gene matches. This CDR3 region has 16 residues. The CDR3 region has the DNA TGTGCCAGCAGTTACGACAGGGGGTTGGGCACAGATACGCAGTATTTT. As protein: CASSYDRGLGTDTQYF.

The chain combines TRBV7-2 with TRBJ1-3; D gene unclear. The length of the CDR3 is 15 residues. Germline V lookup: CDR1 SGHTA, CDR2 FQGNSA. Trimming pared 5 bases from V and 0 bases from J, leaving 11 bases between. The CDR3 here is CASSRSVSSGNTIYF. CDR3 in DNA: TGTGCCAGCAGCCGTAGTGTAAGCTCTGGAAACACCATATATTTT.

By sample share, this clone is medium-sized. The chain joins TRBV13 to TRBJ2-7; 9 nucleotides match TRBD1. From germline, CDR1 is PRHDT and CDR2 FYEKMQ (reference sequence). CDR3 size: 15 residues. Trimming cost V 5 bases and J 2 bases; bases outside gene matches: 7. CDR3 nucleotide sequence: TGTGCCAGCAGCCGGACCGGGACAGGGACCTACGAGCAGTACTTC. This sequence encodes CASSRTGTGTYEQYF.

J is TRBJ2-5 and V is TRBV4-2; possible D gene TRBD2, 6 bases. V lost 1 base, J lost 4 bases, and 16 bases lay in between. The CDR3 loop spans 16 amino acids. Per germline, CDR1 LGHNA and CDR2 YNFKEQ. This CDR3 is CASSQGPGDGGETQYF. The DNA for the CDR3 is TGTGCCAGCAGCCAAGGGCCGGGAGATGGAGGAGAGACCCAGTACTTC.

This clone came up once. This chain joins TRBV27 and TRBJ2-7; TRBD1 might be the D (5 bases). Germline V gene sequence: CDR1 MNHEY, CDR2 SMNVEV (reference sequence). The V and J ends lost 5 bases and 4 bases respectively, with 21 bases between them. The CDR3 runs 16 residues. The CDR3 is CASSILDSPPGYEQYF. DNA for the CDR3: TGTGCCAGCAGTATCCTCGACAGCCCCCCTGGGTACGAGCAGTACTTC.

J is TRBJ2-3 and V is TRBV6-5, with D perhaps matching TRBD2 (5 bases). Trimming shortened V by 5 bases and J by 4 bases, and 7 bases separated the two germline ends. This CDR3 comprises 12 residues. The germline gives CDR1 MNHEY, CDR2 SVGAGI. The CDR3: CASSRGSDTQYF. The CDR3 nucleotides read TGTGCCAGCAGTCGGGGATCAGATACGCAGTATTTT.

The rearrangement links TRBV2 to TRBJ2-7, with 10 bases that match TRBD2. Germline lookup yields CDR1 SNHLY and CDR2 FYNNEI. This CDR3 contains 14 residues. Trimming at V came to 6 bases and at J to 2 bases, leaving 4 bases not matched to a gene. This CDR3 reads CASRIGLAAYEQYF. The CDR3 DNA reads TGTGCCAGCAGGATCGGACTAGCGGCCTACGAGCAGTACTTC.

The chain recombines TRBV9 with TRBJ1-5; D is undetermined. Germline V gene lookup returns CDR1 SGDLS and CDR2 YYNGEE. CDR3 length: 14 amino acids. V was shortened by 0 bases and J by 7 bases, with 11 bases between the two germline ends. CDR3 residues: CASSVDGLGQPQHF. CDR3 coding DNA: TGTGCCAGCAGCGTAGACGGTCTTGGACAGCCCCAGCATTTT.

The chain couples TRBV7-2 to TRBJ2-1; D ambiguous. V was cut by 1 base and J by 3 bases, with 13 bases left in between. CDR1 is SGHTA and CDR2 is FQGNSA in the germline V gene. The CDR3 loop spans 16 amino acids. CDR3 DNA sequence: TGTGCCAGCAGCTTAGTTTCGCGACGGTTCTACAATGAGCAGTTCTTC. Amino acid sequence: CASSLVSRRFYNEQFF.

The CDR3: CASSPGTLQETQYF. The CDR3 nucleotides are TGTGCCAGCAGCCCTGGGACACTTCAAGAGACCCAGTACTTC. The chain uses TRBV5-4 and TRBJ2-5; D is perhaps TRBD1 (6 bases). CDR3 length equals 14 residues. V was pared by 4 bases and J by 2 bases, with 12 bases between. Germline V lookup: CDR1 SGHNT, CDR2 YYREEE (reference sequence).

This clone was recorded a few times. This chain uses TRBV2 with TRBJ2-5, with D perhaps matching TRBD2 (6 bases). Germline-derived CDR1 and CDR2 are SNHLY and FYNNEI. Trimming cost V 0 bases and J 1 base, with 9 bases left between them. This CDR3 contains 15 residues. Here the CDR3 DNA reads TGTGCCAGCAGTGAAGCGATGCGGGGCCAAGAGACCCAGTACTTC. It encodes CASSEAMRGQETQYF. The complete variable domain, with remaining parts taken from reference TRBV2 and TRBJ2-5, reads EPEVTQTPSHQVTQMGQEVILRCVPISNHLYFYWYRQILGQKVEFLVSFYNNEISEKSEIFDDQFSVERPDGSNFTLKIRSTKLEDSAMYFCASSEAMRGQETQYFGPGTRLLVL.

The genes are TRBV5-1 and TRBJ1-4, with TRBD1 as a possible D gene (6 bases). Germline V gene lookup returns CDR1 SGHRS and CDR2 YFSETQ. Between the trimmed V and J ends, which lost 0 bases and 1 base, there was a span of 19 bases. CDR3 length: 19 residues. The CDR3 protein is CASSLGLQQGGQTNEKLFF. The CDR3 DNA follows: TGCGCCAGCAGCTTGGGACTACAACAGGGAGGCCAAACTAATGAAAAACTGTTTTTT.

This clone has a handful of counts. The chain employs TRBV5-1 and TRBJ2-7; unclear D gene. CDR1 SGHRS and CDR2 YFSETQ come from the germline V gene. This CDR3 region has 12 residues. The V end was cut by 4 bases, the J end by 0 bases, with 5 bases between. The CDR3 DNA is TGCGCCAGCAGCATCAGCTCCTACGAGCAGTACTTC. It is translated as CASSISSYEQYF.

The chain carries TRBV5-6 and TRBJ2-2; the D is unclear. The CDR3 is 14 amino acids. CDR1 and CDR2 (germline): SGHDT, YYEEEE. Trimming took 0 bases from V and 6 from J, leaving 9 bases between them. The CDR3 region has the DNA TGTGCCAGCAGCTTGGTCCCGGTCTCCGGGGAGCTGTTTTTT. Translating it yields CASSLVPVSGELFF. The full variable domain, its missing parts supplied by reference TRBV5-6 and TRBJ2-2, is DAGVTQSPTHLIKTRGQQVTLRCSPKSGHDTVSWYQQALGQGPQFIFQYYEEEERQRGNFPDRFSGHQFPNYSSELNVNALLLGDSALYLCASSLVPVSGELFFGEGSRLTVL.

This sequence joins TRBV6-5 and TRBJ1-3, with D tentatively TRBD1 (5 bases). V lost 0 bases and J lost 0, with 9 bases in between. Germline V lookup: CDR1 MNHEY, CDR2 SVGAGI. CDR3 length: 16 residues. The CDR3 is CASSYSTGPSGNTIYF. The CDR3 DNA sequence: TGTGCCAGCAGTTACTCTACAGGCCCCTCTGGAAACACCATATATTTT.